This TCR beta chain was recovered during a study of shared clonotypes between healthy human individuals. Germline values: CDR1 MDHEN, CDR2 SYDVKM. This CDR3 has 12 amino acids. Germline trimming cut 7 bases from V and 6 bases from J; bases unmatched to any gene: 4. Profiled with immunoSEQ multiplex PCR; TCRdb holds only in-frame clones, not every one. The sample holds more than 500,000 clones, 90% to 97% seen once. The rearrangement links TRBV28 to TRBJ2-3, with 7 bases fitting TRBD2. This receptor was taken from a woman in her thirties in good health. The sequencing sample was made of naive CD4+ T cells sorted from blood. The sample's subset: CD45RA+ positively selected. The CDR3: CASTRERDTQYF. The CDR3 DNA is TGTGCCAGCACGCGGGAGCGGGATACGCAGTATTTT.